This TCR beta chain comes out of a study of CXCR3-negative and CXCR3-positive naive CD8 T cells. The study, taken as a whole, reports: For CXCR3-positive naive cells, TRB CDR3s were more hydrophobic than those of CXCR3-negative naive cells.

The method, 5' RACE with UMI labels, was used to prepare the TRB cDNA libraries. With the 5' RACE reads reprocessed, TCRdb shows one record per CDR3 protein and no DNA. The table lists about 63,000 distinct CDR3 sequences. A remark on this clonotype: What it binds is not known.

The CDR3 spans 11 residues. CDR1 is LNHNV and CDR2 is YYDKDF in the germline V gene (reference sequence). The sequence was collected from a human donor in good health. Some clones in this sample may be carry-over from other donors' samples. J is TRBJ2-5 and V is TRBV15. The sample consisted of naive CXCR3+ CD8+ T cells from blood. Documented subset: CD45RO-CCR7+CD27+CD95- naive CD8+ T cells expressing CXCR3 (TNR3+). The CDR3 loop reads CATSLKETQYF. The whole variable domain, remainder taken from reference TRBV15 and TRBJ2-5, is DAMVIQNPRYQVTQFGKPVTLSCSQTLNHNVMYWYQQKSSQAPKLLFHYYDKDFNNEADTPDNFQSRRPNTSFCFLDIRSPGLGDTAMYLCATSLKETQYFGPGTRLLVL.